One and the same sample provided the 27 T cell receptor beta chains below, sequenced in a study of T cells expressing NK-cell markers. Using the 5' RACE reads, TCRdb records one entry per CDR3 protein without DNA. The table counts fewer than 400,000 distinct CDR3 sequences; about 10% lies in the top ten. Sequenced material: blood T cells: a sorted CD56 or NKG2C T cell subset, CD4+ or CD8+ T cells, or bulk PBMC T cells (not recorded which). Receptor source: a woman aged 45-60 years in good health.

The V call is TRBV20-1, the J call TRBJ2-4; TCRdb's D gene call, TRBD1, goes unchecked for lack of DNA. Looked up from germline, CDR1 is DFQATT and CDR2 is SNEGSKA (reference sequence). The CDR3 spans 16 residues. The CDR3 region is CSAPPGQGASKNIQYF.

V usage is TRBV12-3 or TRBV12-4 and J usage is TRBJ1-5; the TRBD1 assignment by TCRdb is unverifiable without DNA. CDR3 length equals 12 residues. The CDR3 spells CASSHGQGPQHF.

This CDR3 is CASSQDVDRVRYF. The V call is TRBV14, the J call TRBJ2-3; TCRdb's assignment of TRBD1 cannot be checked, as there is no DNA. The germline CDR1 and CDR2 sequences are SGHDN and FVKESK. The CDR3 has 13 residues.

CDR3: CASSLATEAFF. The V gene is TRBV7-2, the J gene TRBJ1-1. The CDR3 extends over 11 amino acids. Germline V lookup: CDR1 SGHTA, CDR2 FQGNSA. Looking up the rest from reference TRBV7-2 and TRBJ1-1 gives the full variable domain: GAGVSQSPSNKVTEKGKDVELRCDPISGHTALYWYRQSLGQGLEFLIYFQGNSAPDKSGLPSDRFSAERTGGSVSTLTIQRTQQEDSAVYLCASSLATEAFFGQGTRLTVV.

This chain uses TRBV11-2 with TRBJ2-2; the TRBD2 assignment by TCRdb is unverifiable without DNA. Germline assignment: CDR1 SGHAT and CDR2 FQNNGV. The CDR3 is 16 amino acids. CDR3 sequence: CASSSRFLAGAGELFF. The variable domain in full, completed from reference TRBV11-2 and TRBJ2-2, reads EAGVAQSPRYKIIEKRQSVAFWCNPISGHATLYWYQQILGQGPKLLIQFQNNGVVDDSQLPKDRFSAERLKGVDSTLKIQPAKLEDSAVYLCASSSRFLAGAGELFFGEGSRLTVL.

The chain links TRBV7-3 to TRBJ2-3. CDR1 SGHTA and CDR2 FQGTGA come from the germline V gene. This CDR3 has 14 residues. The CDR3 loop is CASSFDEDTDTQYF.

The V gene is TRBV19, the J gene TRBJ2-1; the TRBD2 assignment by TCRdb is unverifiable without DNA. There are 14 residues in the CDR3. CDR1 LNHDA and CDR2 SQIVND come from the germline V gene (reference sequence). CDR3 sequence reads: CASSIAGGPGEQFF. The whole variable domain, filled in from reference TRBV19 and TRBJ2-1, reads DGGITQSPKYLFRKEGQNVTLSCEQNLNHDAMYWYRQDPGQGLRLIYYSQIVNDFQKGDIAEGYSVSREKKESFPLTVTSAQKNPTAFYLCASSIAGGPGEQFFGPGTRLTVL.

The chain combines TRBV7-9 with TRBJ1-1; TCRdb designates TRBD1, a call that cannot be tested without DNA. This CDR3 is 15 amino acids long. Germline V CDR1 and CDR2: SEHNR, FQNEAQ (reference sequence). CDR3 in amino acids: CASSLKGGLGAEAFF.

The V and J genes are TRBV29-1 and TRBJ2-1; absent DNA, TCRdb's TRBD1 call cannot be checked. The CDR3 has 15 amino acids. Germline assignment: CDR1 SQVTM and CDR2 ANQGSEA. CDR3 in amino acids: CSVEPRGLENNEQFF.

Here the CDR3 reads CASSSEGGRAKETQYF. The V gene is TRBV7-2, the J gene TRBJ2-5; TCRdb lists TRBD2, though no DNA is available to test this call. Germline-derived CDR1 and CDR2 are SGHTA and FQGNSA. The CDR3 has 16 amino acids.

This sequence joins TRBV12-5 and TRBJ1-4; TCRdb returns TRBD1, unconfirmable since there is no DNA. Germline CDR1 reads LGHNT; CDR2 reads FRNRAP. The CDR3 contains 15 residues. The chain's CDR3 is CASGPTGLPNEKLFF. The complete variable domain, with remaining parts taken from reference TRBV12-5 and TRBJ1-4, reads DARVTQTPRHKVTEMGQEVTMRCQPILGHNTVFWYRQTMMQGLELLAYFRNRAPLDDSGMPKDRFSAEMPDATLATLKIQPSEPRDSAVYFCASGPTGLPNEKLFFGSGTQLSVL.

The chain recombines TRBV6-1 with TRBJ2-1; TCRdb's D call of TRBD1 is untestable without DNA. CDR1 MNHNS and CDR2 SASEGT come from the germline V gene. The CDR3 length is 12 residues. The CDR3 reads CASRFPRGEQFF.

CDR3 sequence: CASSQEGEPNTGELFF. This chain links TRBV3-1 with TRBJ2-2; TCRdb's D gene call, TRBD1, goes unchecked for lack of DNA. The germline V gene has CDR1 LGHDT and CDR2 YNNKEL (reference sequence). This CDR3 is built from 16 residues.

The V gene is TRBV15, the J gene TRBJ2-1; without DNA, the TCRdb call of TRBD1 cannot be checked. Germline V gene sequence: CDR1 LNHNV, CDR2 YYDKDF (reference sequence). The CDR3 contains 12 residues. The CDR3 loop reads CATSRQGWEQFF. The whole variable domain, remainder taken from reference TRBV15 and TRBJ2-1, is DAMVIQNPRYQVTQFGKPVTLSCSQTLNHNVMYWYQQKSSQAPKLLFHYYDKDFNNEADTPDNFQSRRPNTSFCFLDIRSPGLGDTAMYLCATSRQGWEQFFGPGTRLTVL.

V usage is TRBV12-3 or TRBV12-4 and J usage is TRBJ1-1. The CDR3 consists of 15 residues. CDR3 protein: CASSLSTRTGSEAFF.

The rearrangement uses TRBV15 and TRBJ2-3; TCRdb's assignment of TRBD1 cannot be checked, as there is no DNA. The CDR3 runs to 13 residues. Germline assignment: CDR1 LNHNV and CDR2 YYDKDF (reference sequence). The CDR3 here is CASGMGVEDTQYF.

The chain recombines TRBV12-3 or TRBV12-4 with TRBJ1-3; TCRdb returns TRBD1, unconfirmable since there is no DNA. The CDR3 runs 16 residues. The CDR3 sequence: CASSFGAGASGNTIYF.

CDR3 in amino acids: CASSNPVSSYNSPLHF. The rearrangement links TRBV5-1 to TRBJ1-6; the D call from TCRdb, TRBD1, cannot be confirmed without DNA. CDR1 is SGHRS and CDR2 is YFSETQ in the germline V gene. The CDR3 is 16 amino acids.

The rearrangement uses TRBV14 and TRBJ2-5; with no DNA, the TCRdb D assignment of TRBD1 cannot be verified. The CDR3 consists of 16 residues. Germline V CDR1 and CDR2: SGHDN, FVKESK. The chain's CDR3 is CASSQFGRGPQETQYF. Together with reference TRBV14 and TRBJ2-5, the CDR3 gives the full variable domain: EAGVTQFPSHSVIEKGQTVTLRCDPISGHDNLYWYRRVMGKEIKFLLHFVKESKQDESGMPNNRFLAERTGGTYSTLKVQPAELEDSGVYFCASSQFGRGPQETQYFGPGTRLLVL.

This chain links TRBV3-1 with TRBJ2-7; the D call from TCRdb, TRBD2, cannot be confirmed without DNA. CDR1 LGHDT and CDR2 YNNKEL come from the germline V gene (reference sequence). The CDR3 totals 15 residues. The chain's CDR3 is CASSQRGLATYEQYF.

The chain employs TRBV25-1 and TRBJ2-1; TCRdb selects TRBD2, and the lack of DNA leaves this call unchecked. Germline V CDR1 and CDR2: MGHDK, SYGVNS. CDR3 size: 14 residues. CDR3: CASSETRPGNEQFF.

The V call is TRBV12-3 or TRBV12-4, the J call TRBJ2-5; TCRdb designates TRBD2, a call that cannot be tested without DNA. The CDR3 consists of 17 residues. The CDR3 sequence: CASSFLGLADIQETQYF.

The chain employs TRBV5-1 and TRBJ1-2; without DNA, the TCRdb call of TRBD1 cannot be checked. CDR3 size: 14 residues. CDR1 and CDR2 from the germline V gene are SGHRS and YFSETQ. The CDR3 is CASSRGQGALRYTF.

V usage is TRBV9 and J usage is TRBJ2-3; there is no DNA to check the TCRdb D call of TRBD2. Germline V gene data show CDR1 as SGDLS and CDR2 as YYNGEE. The CDR3 sequence is 16 residues long. CDR3 protein: CASSDPGLAERDTQYF.

This rearrangement joins TRBV5-1 to TRBJ2-7; the D gene TCRdb calls, TRBD2, cannot be checked with no DNA. The CDR3 is 14 residues long. Germline lookup yields CDR1 SGHRS and CDR2 YFSETQ. The CDR3 region is CASSAKRGFYEQYF.

This chain links TRBV6-1 with TRBJ2-5; without DNA, the TCRdb call of TRBD2 cannot be checked. CDR3 length equals 14 residues. CDR1 and CDR2 (germline): MNHNS, SASEGT. The CDR3 here is CASSEGPYRETQYF.

The rearrangement uses TRBV10-2 and TRBJ2-3. Germline values: CDR1 WSHSY, CDR2 SAAADI. The CDR3 contains 14 residues. The CDR3 region is CASGSGPSTDTQYF.